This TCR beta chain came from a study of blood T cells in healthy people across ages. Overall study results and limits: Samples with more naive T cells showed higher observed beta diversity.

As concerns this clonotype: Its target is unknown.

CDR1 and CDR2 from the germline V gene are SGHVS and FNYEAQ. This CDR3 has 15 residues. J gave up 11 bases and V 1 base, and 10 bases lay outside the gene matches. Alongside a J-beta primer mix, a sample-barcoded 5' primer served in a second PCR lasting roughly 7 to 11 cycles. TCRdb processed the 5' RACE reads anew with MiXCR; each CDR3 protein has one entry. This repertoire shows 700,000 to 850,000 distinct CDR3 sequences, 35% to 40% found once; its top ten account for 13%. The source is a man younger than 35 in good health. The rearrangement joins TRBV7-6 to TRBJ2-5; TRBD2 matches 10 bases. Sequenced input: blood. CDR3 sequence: CASSLEAGGDNEQYF. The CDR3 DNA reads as TGTGCCAGCAGCTTAGAAGCGGGGGGGGACAATGAGCAGTACTTC.